This is a list of T cell receptor beta chains from one sample in a study of blood T cells in healthy people across ages. TCRdb re-called the 5' RACE reads through MiXCR, storing one row per CDR3 protein. The table has 1.5 million to 2 million distinct CDR3 sequences, about 50% seen once. The sequencing input was blood. The receptors stem from a woman between 35 and 50 years old in good health. Each CDR3 is given without its conserved first and last residue. D genes are given only for firm matches. Clone sizes are given selectively: once, few, many, or a class where the clone is expanded.

abundance,d_gene,v_gene,CDR3aa
NA,NA,TRBV5-1,ASSLSGASQPQH
few,TRBD1,TRBV14,ASSLRTGGREQY
once,NA,TRBV12-3/TRBV12-4,ASSFGSRKDRNIQY
few,TRBD2,TRBV4-3,ASSQVLKLAGPTDTQY
few,TRBD1,TRBV6-1,ASRGGQDARWYNEQF
NA,TRBD2,TRBV5-6,ASRLAGTRAIYEQY
NA,NA,TRBV5-6,ASSRDKHYNEQF
NA,NA,TRBV4-2,ASSQAVGRGTYEQY
few,TRBD1,TRBV7-9,ASSPRYDRDTEAF
NA,NA,TRBV24-1,ATSENSAGEKLF
NA,NA,TRBV21-1,ASSKAMTANSNQPQH
NA,NA,TRBV3-1,ANSQAGVQTQY
NA,NA,TRBV28,ASSSGTVTYEQY
NA,NA,TRBV20-1,SASQDNLNYGYT
few,NA,TRBV5-6,ASSLRVRKETQY
few,TRBD1,TRBV5-1,ASSTTGEAYEQY
NA,NA,TRBV5-3,ARSLGWYRDQETQY
few,NA,TRBV27,ASSLLTGNEQF
many,NA,TRBV5-1,ASSLGQLYNEQF
NA,TRBD1,TRBV3-1,ASSQDARQGGRTEAF
few,TRBD1,TRBV20-1,SAEPGQGRSYT
NA,NA,TRBV29-1,SAGRPRGTDTQY
NA,NA,TRBV6-2/TRBV6-3,ASERELGEKLF
NA,NA,TRBV4-2,ASSQDPTPAADTQY
NA,TRBD1,TRBV25-1,ASSHLGTGDHEQY
few,TRBD2,TRBV11-2,ASSLSGASGFTDTQY
NA,NA,TRBV20-1,SARDEAYGYT
NA,NA,TRBV28,ASSLWASPAGANVLT
few,TRBD2,TRBV29-1,SVIRGGNIQY
few,TRBD2,TRBV29-1,SVLAGGRSDTQY
NA,NA,TRBV28,ASSYPGAYEQY
NA,TRBD1,TRBV6-2/TRBV6-3,ASSYSDRGYQETQY
once,NA,TRBV9,ASSAAGGGNNEQF
few,NA,TRBV7-8,ASSSTSGMETQY
few,NA,TRBV20-1,SASRDTDTEAF
NA,TRBD1,TRBV12-3/TRBV12-4,ASRGQAHSNQPQH
NA,TRBD1,TRBV5-5,ASRMRYGTGLADTQY
few,NA,TRBV6-2/TRBV6-3,ASSPTTDRGAKYNEQF
NA,TRBD2,TRBV20-1,SALETRTSGAYNGQY
NA,NA,TRBV21-1,ASSKDPGLTKNNEQF
NA,NA,TRBV12-3/TRBV12-4,ASSFLSGGYGYT
NA,NA,TRBV5-6,ASSLVTGWAETQY
NA,NA,TRBV5-1,ASSVDANTGELF
NA,NA,TRBV12-3/TRBV12-4,ASSPTRQFYYGYT
once,TRBD1,TRBV7-9,ASSQTTGGIDQPQH
many,NA,TRBV10-3,AISESGGTDTQY
NA,NA,TRBV4-3,ASSQEPGLTQY